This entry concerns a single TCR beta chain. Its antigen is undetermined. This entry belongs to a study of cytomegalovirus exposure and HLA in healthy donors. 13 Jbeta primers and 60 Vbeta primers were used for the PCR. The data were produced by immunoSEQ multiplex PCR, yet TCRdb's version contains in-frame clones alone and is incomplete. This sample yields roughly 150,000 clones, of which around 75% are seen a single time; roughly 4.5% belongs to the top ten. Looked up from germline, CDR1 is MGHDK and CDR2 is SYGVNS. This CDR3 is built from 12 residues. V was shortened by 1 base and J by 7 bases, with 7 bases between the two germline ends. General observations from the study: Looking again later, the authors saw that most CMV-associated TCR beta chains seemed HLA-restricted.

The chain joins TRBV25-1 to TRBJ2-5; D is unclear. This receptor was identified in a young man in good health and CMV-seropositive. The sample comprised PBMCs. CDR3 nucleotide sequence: TGTGCCAGCAGTGAATCCAGTGGGACCCAGTACTTC. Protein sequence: CASSESSGTQYF.